One and the same sample provided the 24 T cell receptor beta chains below, sequenced in a study of cytotoxic CD8 clonotypes in ibrutinib-treated CLL. The assay was immunoSEQ multiplex PCR, and TCRdb's table has in-frame clones only and misses some. The table has about 92,000 clones, around 77% seen once; the top ten hold around 23%. The sequences come from PBMCs, collected after 24 months of ibrutinib treatment. These receptors originate from a human donor with chronic lymphocytic leukemia.

This clone has a handful of counts. The chain employs TRBV11-1 and TRBJ1-3, with 7 bases identical to TRBD1. This CDR3 is 16 amino acids long. V shed 3 bases, J shed 0 bases, and the junction held 5 bases outside the gene matches. CDR1 and CDR2 (germline): SGHAT, FQDESV (reference sequence). CDR3: CASSFSWTGSGNTIYF. The DNA of the CDR3 is TGTGCCAGCAGCTTCTCGTGGACAGGCTCTGGAAACACCATATATTTT.

This clone has only one observation. The V and J genes are TRBV7-9 and TRBJ1-2; 8 bases line up with TRBD1. The germline CDR1 and CDR2 sequences are SEHNR and FQNEAQ (reference sequence). V dropped 1 base and J dropped 8; count of bases not matched to a gene: 12. The length of the CDR3 is 16 residues. The CDR3 is CASSLDGTGRGSGYTF. The DNA of the CDR3 is TGTGCCAGCAGCTTAGACGGGACAGGACGAGGTAGCGGCTACACCTTC.

The chain uses TRBV11-2 and TRBJ2-7, with 10 positions matching TRBD2. The germline CDR1 and CDR2 sequences are SGHAT and FQNNGV. CDR3 length equals 17 residues. Unmatched junction bases numbered 14, after V lost 5 bases and J lost 4 bases. CDR3 bases: TGTGCCAGCAGCCCCCGGGGTGGAGCGGGGGGGCAGTACGAGCAGTACTTC. Amino acid sequence: CASSPRGGAGGQYEQYF.

V is TRBV29-1 and J is TRBJ2-7; D may be TRBD2 (5 bases). Germline-derived CDR1 and CDR2 are SQVTM and ANQGSEA. Trimming left V 7 bases short and J 4 bases short, with 14 bases between. This CDR3 has 12 amino acids. The CDR3 loop reads CSARTSGYEQYF. The CDR3 DNA reads as TGCAGCGCAAGGACCTCGGGGTACGAGCAGTACTTC.

This chain's CDR3 is CAWSVSPPEAFF. The CDR3 coding sequence is TGTGCCTGGAGTGTATCCCCCCCGGAAGCTTTCTTT. The V gene is TRBV30, the J gene TRBJ1-1; unclear D gene. CDR1 is GTSNPN and CDR2 is SVGIG in the germline V gene (reference sequence). The V gene lost 0 bases and the J gene lost 8 bases, with 10 bases spanning the gap. There are 12 residues in the CDR3.

This clone was detected once. The rearrangement links TRBV2 to TRBJ2-2; 8 bases align to TRBD1. This CDR3 has 14 amino acids. J was trimmed by 5 bases and V by 6 bases; bases with no gene match: 5. The germline gives CDR1 SNHLY, CDR2 FYNNEI. This chain's CDR3 is CASRQDRVTGELFF. The DNA for the CDR3 is TGTGCCAGCAGACAGGACAGGGTGACCGGGGAGCTGTTTTTT.

This clone has a single count. This chain joins TRBV7-9 and TRBJ2-3; the D gene is possibly TRBD1 (6 bases). Germline V gene sequence: CDR1 SEHNR, CDR2 FQNEAQ (reference sequence). V gave up 1 base and J gave up 2 bases, with 16 bases separating them. The CDR3 runs 17 residues. The CDR3, as DNA: TGTGCCAGCAGCTTAGGAGGGGGTCACAAACACACAGATACGCAGTATTTT. Residues: CASSLGGGHKHTDTQYF.

The chain joins TRBV29-1 to TRBJ2-2, with 14 bases matching TRBD2. Germline CDR1 reads SQVTM; CDR2 reads ANQGSEA. V lost 6 bases and J lost 5; bases outside the gene matches: 8. This CDR3 region has 16 residues. CDR3 sequence: CSVGTSGSWGTGELFF. CDR3 DNA sequence: TGCAGCGTGGGGACTAGCGGGAGTTGGGGGACCGGGGAGCTGTTTTTT.

The rearrangement uses TRBV7-9 and TRBJ1-3, with D uncertain. This CDR3 has 15 amino acids. Germline CDR1 is SEHNR and CDR2 is FQNEAQ (reference sequence). With 0 bases removed from V and 4 bases from J, the gap between germline ends came to 10 bases. The CDR3: CASSLATALGNTIYF. CDR3 in DNA: TGTGCCAGCAGCTTAGCAACGGCTCTAGGAAACACCATATATTTT.

This chain uses TRBV27 with TRBJ2-7; the D gene is possibly TRBD1 (6 bases). CDR1 MNHEY and CDR2 SMNVEV come from the germline V gene (reference sequence). The V and J ends lost 5 bases and 0 bases respectively, with 20 bases between them. CDR3 size: 17 residues. CDR3 sequence: CASSPRPGTLYSYEQYF. CDR3 DNA sequence: TGTGCCAGCAGTCCGCGGCCCGGGACACTATACTCCTACGAGCAGTACTTC.

This chain uses TRBV7-9 with TRBJ1-4; weak D call: TRBD1 (6 bases). CDR1 SEHNR and CDR2 FQNEAQ come from the germline V gene (reference sequence). V was clipped by 5 bases and J by 0 bases, with 13 bases between them. CDR3 size: 16 residues. CDR3 in amino acids: CASSQTGAATNEKLFF. CDR3 bases: TGTGCCAGCAGCCAGACGGGGGCTGCAACTAATGAAAAACTGTTTTTT.

The genes are TRBV5-1 and TRBJ2-2; tentative D call: TRBD1 (6 bases). CDR3 size: 19 residues. Looked up from germline, CDR1 is SGHRS and CDR2 is YFSETQ. V lost 4 bases and J lost 1, with 23 bases in between. The CDR3 DNA follows: TGCGCCAGCAGCCGTGGTCGTTCTGAAGGGACACTGAACACCGGGGAGCTGTTTTTT. Residues: CASSRGRSEGTLNTGELFF.

This clone has only a few counts. This chain joins TRBV29-1 and TRBJ2-6, with 8 bases fitting TRBD1. The germline CDR1 and CDR2 sequences are SQVTM and ANQGSEA. The CDR3 length is 18 residues. Losses at the gene ends were 6 bases for V and 1 base for J; bases not matched to a gene: 14. The CDR3 region has the DNA TGCAGCGTCGAAAGCCTCCCGACAGGGGTATCTGGGGCCAACGTCCTGACTTTC. Its translation is CSVESLPTGVSGANVLTF.

The chain recombines TRBV11-2 with TRBJ2-5; a possible D gene is TRBD1 (6 bases). V lost 5 bases and J lost 3, with 16 bases in between. The length of the CDR3 is 15 residues. Germline CDR1 SGHAT, CDR2 FQNNGV. The CDR3 region is CASSARTVQKETQYF. DNA for the CDR3: TGTGCCAGCAGCGCCCGGACAGTCCAAAAAGAGACCCAGTACTTC.

The CDR3 sequence: CASSTRVDTQYF. The DNA of the CDR3 is TGTGCCAGTTCCACCCGGGTAGATACGCAGTATTTT. V gene TRBV18 combines with J gene TRBJ2-3; D gene uncertain. Trimming removed 9 bases from V and 5 bases from J, with 12 bases in between. Per the germline V gene, CDR1 is KGHSH and CDR2 is LQKENI. This CDR3 is 12 amino acids long.

This clone was observed a single time. The chain has TRBV18 and TRBJ1-1; D gene uncertain. Germline V gives CDR1 KGHSH, CDR2 LQKENI. The CDR3 runs to 13 residues. The V gene lost 6 bases and the J gene lost 0 bases, with 8 bases spanning the gap. The CDR3 region has the DNA TGTGCCAGCTCTGTCAATCTGAACACTGAAGCTTTCTTT. This sequence encodes CASSVNLNTEAFF.

This chain connects TRBV27 to TRBJ2-1; D remains unclear. The germline V gene encodes CDR1 MNHEY and CDR2 SMNVEV (reference sequence). The germline V and J ends were trimmed by 1 base and 0 bases, with 19 bases remaining between them. The CDR3 spans 19 residues. The DNA for the CDR3 is TGTGCCAGCAGTTTATTAAGTTCGACGGTTCCTAGCTCCTACAATGAGCAGTTCTTC. Translating it yields CASSLLSSTVPSSYNEQFF.

This sequence joins TRBV7-2 and TRBJ2-7, with D hard to call. The CDR3 has 13 amino acids. V lost 2 bases and J lost 7, with 12 bases in between. Germline loops: CDR1 SGHTA, CDR2 FQGNSA. CDR3: CASSLWPLQEQYF. The DNA of the CDR3 is TGTGCCAGCAGCTTATGGCCCCTACAGGAGCAGTACTTC.

The rearrangement joins TRBV30 to TRBJ2-3, with a weak D call TRBD1 (5 bases). Trimming removed 3 bases at V and 8 bases at J, with 18 bases between. This CDR3 region has 14 residues. The germline CDR1 and CDR2 sequences are GTSNPN and SVGIG (reference sequence). The CDR3, as DNA: TGTGCCTGGAGACAGGCCGGTGGGTCAGCTACGCAGTATTTT. As protein: CAWRQAGGSATQYF.

V is TRBV29-1 and J is TRBJ2-5, with D uncertain. The CDR3 loop spans 12 amino acids. With 1 base removed from V and 5 bases from J, the gap between germline ends came to 8 bases. CDR1 and CDR2 from the germline V gene are SQVTM and ANQGSEA. The CDR3 DNA follows: TGCAGCGTTGAAGTCGTAGGGGAGACCCAGTACTTC. Translating gives CSVEVVGETQYF.

J is TRBJ1-5 and V is TRBV6-5; 7 nucleotides line up with TRBD1. V shed 5 bases and J 6 bases; nucleotides not matched to a gene: 7. Germline loops: CDR1 MNHEY, CDR2 SVGAGI. The CDR3 has 14 residues. CDR3 sequence reads: CASSESGGSQPQHF. CDR3 DNA: TGTGCCAGCAGTGAGTCAGGGGGTAGTCAGCCCCAGCATTTT.

The V gene is TRBV18, the J gene TRBJ2-1; TRBD1 agrees at 9 bases. The ends lost 4 bases at V and 5 bases at J; junction bases unmatched: 9. The CDR3 runs to 16 residues. Germline V gives CDR1 KGHSH, CDR2 LQKENI. DNA for the CDR3: TGTGCCAGCTCACTCCTCGGACAGGGGATCAACAATGAGCAGTTCTTC. The encoded protein is CASSLLGQGINNEQFF. The full variable domain, in which reference TRBV18 and TRBJ2-1 provide the parts outside the CDR3, is NAGVMQNPRHLVRRRGQEARLRCSPMKGHSHVYWYRQLPEEGLKFMVYLQKENIIDESGMPKERFSAEFPKEGPSILRIQQVVRGDSAAYFCASSLLGQGINNEQFFGPGTRLTVL.

This rearrangement joins TRBV28 to TRBJ1-5, with D tentatively TRBD1 (6 bases). The CDR3 runs 13 residues. Germline CDR1 and CDR2: MDHEN and SYDVKM. Trimming removed 6 bases from V and 7 bases from J, with 13 bases in between. The CDR3 DNA sequence: TGTGCCAGCAGCTCAACAGGGTTCCAGCCCCAGCATTTT. Translating gives CASSSTGFQPQHF.

V usage is TRBV6-6 and J usage is TRBJ1-5; D perhaps matches TRBD1 (5 bases). The CDR3 contains 13 residues. Germline lookup yields CDR1 MNHNY and CDR2 SVGAGI (reference sequence). Deletions cut 8 bases from V and 3 bases from J, with 11 bases between. CDR3 amino acids: CASYGGTNQPQHF. The CDR3 bases are TGTGCCAGCTACGGGGGGACCAATCAGCCCCAGCATTTT.